The entry that follows covers one T cell receptor (beta chain) sequence. Its antigen is undetermined. Germline is not matched at one junction end, which may reflect a read error. These data belong to a study of T cell repertoires in cytomegalovirus infection. Study as a whole: Both CMV infection and a matching HLA type were indicated by public TCR beta signatures.

CDR1 and CDR2 (germline): SSHAT, FNYEAQ (reference sequence). This CDR3 is 13 amino acids long. General study findings and limits: HLA-C-restricted CMV-specific TCR beta clonotypes prevailed in the ex vivo response.

TCRdb re-called the reads through MiXCR, storing one row per CDR3 protein. The sample carries around 550,000 distinct CDR3 sequences, 26% recorded once. Sequenced sample: PBMCs. This sequence was found in a human donor in good health (CMV status not recorded). Some clones in this sample may be carry-over from other donors' samples. The rearrangement uses TRBV7-7 and TRBJ1-3; D not resolved. The DNA of the CDR3 is TGTGCTAGCAGCTCCGGGCCCCGAAACACCATATATTTT. It translates to CASSSGPRNTIYF.